These 25 T cell receptor beta chains were all obtained from the same sample, sequenced in a study of CD4+ T cells in melanoma. The data were produced by immunoSEQ multiplex PCR, yet TCRdb's version contains in-frame clones alone and is incomplete. The sample carries roughly 20,000 clones, about 80% recorded once. Sequencing was carried out using cells from a culture (not recorded whether cultured in vitro). These receptors originate from a human donor with melanoma.

The V call is TRBV14, the J call TRBJ1-2; D is ambiguous. V lost 4 bases to trimming and J lost 4 bases, with 22 bases between them. The CDR3 sequence is 17 residues long. CDR1 is SGHDN, CDR2 FVKESK, per germline. The CDR3: CASSREYAGLYRYGYTF. CDR3 nucleotide sequence: TGTGCCAGCAGCCGCGAATACGCCGGTCTCTACCGCTATGGCTACACCTTC. The variable domain in full, with the rest retrieved from reference TRBV14 and TRBJ1-2, is EAGVTQFPSHSVIEKGQTVTLRCDPISGHDNLYWYRRVMGKEIKFLLHFVKESKQDESGMPNNRFLAERTGGTYSTLKVQPAELEDSGVYFCASSREYAGLYRYGYTFGSGTRLTVV.

The CDR3 DNA sequence: TGCGCCAGCAGCCCAGGACGTGACTCTGGAAACACCATATATTTT. It encodes CASSPGRDSGNTIYF. This sequence joins TRBV5-1 and TRBJ1-3; D is ambiguous. Per germline, CDR1 SGHRS and CDR2 YFSETQ. The CDR3 totals 15 residues. Between the trimmed V and J ends, which lost 4 bases and 0 bases, there was a span of 11 bases. Supplemented by reference TRBV5-1 and TRBJ1-3, the full variable domain reads KAGVTQTPRYLIKTRGQQVTLSCSPISGHRSVSWYQQTPGQGLQFLFEYFSETQRNKGNFPGRFSGRQFSNSRSEMNVSTLELGDSALYLCASSPGRDSGNTIYFGEGSWLTVV.

The chain has TRBV5-1 and TRBJ2-7, with D possibly TRBD1 on 5 matching bases. With 4 bases removed from V and 2 bases from J, the gap between germline ends came to 16 bases. Germline CDR1 is SGHRS and CDR2 is YFSETQ. This CDR3 has 15 residues. CDR3 region: CASSARLTAAYEQYF. The DNA of the CDR3 is TGCGCCAGCAGCGCACGACTGACAGCAGCCTACGAGCAGTACTTC.

The V gene is TRBV30, the J gene TRBJ1-3; D may be TRBD1 (5 bases). CDR3 length equals 15 residues. Per germline, CDR1 GTSNPN and CDR2 SVGIG (reference sequence). The V and J ends lost 2 bases and 0 bases respectively, with 11 bases between them. The CDR3: CAWSKGIISGNTIYF. The CDR3 nucleotides read TGTGCCTGGAGTAAGGGGATCATCTCTGGAAACACCATATATTTT.

V usage is TRBV5-1 and J usage is TRBJ2-5; D is uncertain. Germline lookup yields CDR1 SGHRS and CDR2 YFSETQ. The CDR3 contains 16 residues. Trimming pared 0 bases from V and 4 bases from J, leaving 16 bases between. This CDR3 reads CASSLAKGVAGETQYF. The CDR3 nucleotides are TGCGCCAGCAGCTTGGCCAAGGGTGTAGCTGGAGAGACCCAGTACTTC.

The rearrangement joins TRBV5-5 to TRBJ1-2, with D tentatively TRBD1 (5 bases). Germline V gene data show CDR1 as SGHKS and CDR2 as YYEKEE (reference sequence). The CDR3 is 15 amino acids. V lost 3 bases and J 8 bases, leaving 20 bases between the germline ends. CDR3 sequence reads: CASSYQGPLPSGYTF. For the CDR3, the DNA is TGTGCCAGCAGCTACCAGGGACCCCTACCTAGCGGCTACACCTTC.

The chain carries TRBV10-2 and TRBJ2-7, with TRBD1 matching over 7 bases. Germline lookup yields CDR1 WSHSY and CDR2 SAAADI. With 5 bases clipped from V and 2 bases from J, the junction kept 3 bases outside the gene matches. The length of the CDR3 is 13 residues. The DNA for the CDR3 is TGCGCCAGCAGTCGGGACAGAGCCTACGAGCAGTACTTC. Translation: CASSRDRAYEQYF.

V is TRBV10-1 and J is TRBJ2-7; 7 bases match TRBD1. With 1 base clipped from V and 6 bases from J, the junction kept 9 bases outside the gene matches. CDR1 is WNHNN and CDR2 is SYGVQD in the germline V gene (reference sequence). The CDR3 spans 15 residues. The CDR3 coding sequence is TGCGCCAGCAGTGAGTTGGCAGGGGGATTCGGCGAGCAGTACTTC. Residues: CASSELAGGFGEQYF.

The J gene is TRBJ1-2, the V gene TRBV4-1; no firm D call. Germline V lookup: CDR1 MGHRA, CDR2 YSYEKL. The CDR3 has 15 residues. Trimming removed 3 bases from V and 3 bases from J, with 14 bases in between. CDR3 coding DNA: TGCGCCAGCAGCCATGGAGGTCGGCCCGACTATGGCTACACCTTC. Protein product: CASSHGGRPDYGYTF.

V and J are TRBV27 and TRBJ1-5, with D tentatively TRBD1 (6 bases). V was trimmed by 6 bases and J by 3 bases, leaving 12 bases between them. CDR3 length equals 14 residues. Germline V gene data show CDR1 as MNHEY and CDR2 as SMNVEV (reference sequence). The DNA of the CDR3 is TGTGCCAGCAGACCCCAGGGGAACAATCAGCCCCAGCATTTT. Translating it yields CASRPQGNNQPQHF.

This clone was found a few times. V and J are TRBV6-5 and TRBJ2-7, with 7 bases lining up with TRBD2. CDR3 length equals 15 residues. The V gene's germline CDR1 is MNHEY and CDR2 SVGAGI. V lost 4 bases, J lost 3 bases, and 9 bases stayed unmatched. CDR3 sequence (DNA): TGTGCCAGCAGTTCCCTGGGAGGGCCTTACTACGAGCAGTACTTC. This translates into CASSSLGGPYYEQYF.

The DNA for the CDR3 is TGTGCCACCAGCAGACAGGGTAGGGGGAACACAGATACGCAGTATTTT. As protein: CATSRQGRGNTDTQYF. This sequence joins TRBV15 and TRBJ2-3, with a tentative D call TRBD1 (6 bases). The CDR3 is 16 residues long. V was pared by 2 bases and J by 2 bases, with 14 bases between. The germline V gene encodes CDR1 LNHNV and CDR2 YYDKDF (reference sequence).

The CDR3 spells CASRDSHYSNQPQHF. The CDR3 DNA reads TGTGCCAGCCGGGACAGCCATTATAGCAATCAGCCCCAGCATTTT. This chain connects TRBV19 to TRBJ1-5; 7 bases are shared with TRBD1. CDR1 is LNHDA and CDR2 is SQIVND in the germline V gene (reference sequence). J lost 0 bases, V lost 9 bases, and 8 bases had no gene match. This CDR3 region has 15 residues.

V gene TRBV14 combines with J gene TRBJ1-1, with unresolved D. The germline V and J ends were trimmed by 1 base and 11 bases, with 20 bases remaining between them. There are 15 residues in the CDR3. CDR1 and CDR2 (germline): SGHDN, FVKESK. The CDR3 sequence is CASSQASYMGRQAFF. DNA for the CDR3: TGTGCCAGCAGCCAAGCAAGCTATATGGGCCGTCAGGCTTTCTTT.

A few counts support this clone. This chain uses TRBV5-8 with TRBJ1-3, with unresolved D. CDR3 length equals 15 residues. Germline V gene sequence: CDR1 SGHTS, CDR2 YDEGEE. The V gene lost 4 bases and the J gene lost 0 bases, with 11 bases spanning the gap. CDR3 in amino acids: CASSVTGNSGNTIYF. CDR3 nucleotides: TGTGCCAGCAGCGTTACGGGAAACTCTGGAAACACCATATATTTT.

The chain couples TRBV15 to TRBJ1-4; the D gene is possibly TRBD1 (5 bases). The V end lost 5 bases, the J end lost 2 bases, and 12 bases lay between the germline ends. Germline CDR1 and CDR2: LNHNV and YYDKDF (reference sequence). The CDR3 runs 15 residues. The CDR3 spells CATSYRKQTNEKLFF. The CDR3 bases are TGTGCCACCAGCTACAGGAAACAGACTAATGAAAAACTGTTTTTT.

This rearrangement joins TRBV9 to TRBJ1-4; 8 nucleotides agree with TRBD1. Germline trimming cut 4 bases from V and 8 bases from J; bases unmatched to any gene: 7. CDR3 size: 14 residues. Per the germline V gene, CDR1 is SGDLS and CDR2 is YYNGEE. CDR3 nucleotides: TGTGCCAGCAGCCCAGACAGGGGCTCCGAAAAACTGTTTTTT. Translating it yields CASSPDRGSEKLFF.

The J gene is TRBJ2-5, the V gene TRBV2; no clear D gene. CDR1 and CDR2 from the germline V gene are SNHLY and FYNNEI. Trimming cost V 5 bases and J 7 bases, with 14 bases left between them. CDR3 length: 13 amino acids. This chain's CDR3 is CASSSGPTGTQYF. CDR3 nucleotide sequence: TGTGCCAGCAGTTCCGGGCCTACGGGGACCCAGTACTTC.

V is TRBV2 and J is TRBJ2-5; tentatively, D is TRBD1 (6 bases). V lost 8 bases and J 2 bases, leaving 12 bases between the germline ends. Germline V CDR1 and CDR2: SNHLY, FYNNEI. This CDR3 has 13 residues. As DNA, the CDR3 is TGTGCCAGCCGAACAGGGTGGCAAGAGACCCAGTACTTC. Amino acid sequence: CASRTGWQETQYF.

V and J are TRBV10-2 and TRBJ2-3; unclear D gene. V was pared by 8 bases and J by 3 bases, with 9 bases between. Germline values: CDR1 WSHSY, CDR2 SAAADI. The CDR3 extends over 12 amino acids. CDR3 bases: TGCGCCAGCGGCACCCCTACAGATACGCAGTATTTT. Translating it yields CASGTPTDTQYF.

The V call is TRBV11-2, the J call TRBJ2-1, with D perhaps given as TRBD1 or TRBD2 (5 bases each). The CDR3 contains 13 residues. Germline CDR1 reads SGHAT; CDR2 reads FQNNGV. With 3 bases removed from V and 10 bases from J, the gap between germline ends came to 13 bases. The CDR3 nucleotides read TGTGCCAGCAGCTTGGGACCTCGCCGGGAGCAGTTCTTC. This translates into CASSLGPRREQFF.

The chain combines TRBV5-4 with TRBJ2-3, with 8 bases matching TRBD2. V was clipped by 5 bases and J by 8 bases; unmatched bases: 7. This CDR3 comprises 13 residues. In germline, CDR1 is SGHNT, CDR2 YYREEE (reference sequence). The CDR3 loop reads CASRITSGATQYF. In DNA, the CDR3 is TGTGCCAGCAGGATTACTAGCGGAGCTACGCAGTATTTT. Variable domain in full (rest from reference TRBV5-4 and TRBJ2-3): ETGVTQSPTHLIKTRGQQVTLRCSSQSGHNTVSWYQQALGQGPQFIFQYYREEENGRGNFPPRFSGLQFPNYSSELNVNALELDDSALYLCASRITSGATQYFGPGTRLTVL.

The J gene is TRBJ1-1, the V gene TRBV6-1; 7 bases agree with TRBD1. From germline, CDR1 is MNHNS and CDR2 SASEGT. This CDR3 has 13 amino acids. V was clipped by 7 bases and J by 2 bases; unmatched bases: 4. The CDR3 DNA reads as TGTGCCAGCACACAGGGGATCAACACTGAAGCTTTCTTT. Its translation: CASTQGINTEAFF.

V and J are TRBV7-2 and TRBJ1-1; D gene ambiguous. The CDR3 length is 16 residues. Germline V gene sequence: CDR1 SGHTA, CDR2 FQGNSA. V lost 0 bases and J 1 base, leaving 12 bases between the germline ends. As DNA, the CDR3 is TGTGCCAGCAGCTTAGCTTCGACCGGGCGGAACACTGAAGCTTTCTTT. Translated: CASSLASTGRNTEAFF. The full variable domain, in which reference TRBV7-2 and TRBJ1-1 provide the parts outside the CDR3, is GAGVSQSPSNKVTEKGKDVELRCDPISGHTALYWYRQSLGQGLEFLIYFQGNSAPDKSGLPSDRFSAERTGGSVSTLTIQRTQQEDSAVYLCASSLASTGRNTEAFFGQGTRLTVV.

The chain uses TRBV7-8 and TRBJ2-1, with TRBD1 matching over 8 bases. The germline gives CDR1 SGHVS, CDR2 FQNEAQ. The CDR3 contains 15 residues. Trimming at V came to 5 bases and at J to 5 bases, leaving 8 bases not matched to a gene. CDR3 nucleotides: TGTGCCAGCAGCCCCTATGGACAGGGTAACAATGAGCAGTTCTTC. Translated, it gives CASSPYGQGNNEQFF.